A single T cell receptor (beta chain) is shown here with its context. Its target is not known. The sample belongs to a study of post-analysis software for immune sequencing data. Built from TCR beta cDNA, the libraries had unique molecular identifiers in them. One entry per CDR3 protein results from TCRdb running MiXCR on the PCR reads. Counted here are around 440,000 distinct CDR3 sequences, over 35% occurring once; the ten biggest clones make up 9% to 13%. Points from the study as a whole: Comparison of patients with controls showed roughly five TRBV segments more frequent in patients, TRBV5-6, TRBV5-1 and TRBV20-1 among them.

CDR1 and CDR2 (germline): MDHEN, SYDVKM. The germline V and J ends were trimmed by 3 bases and 0 bases, with 17 bases remaining between them. The CDR3 is made up of 17 amino acids. Sequencing was carried out using blood. This clonotype was sampled from a girl aged 10-17 years with multiple sclerosis. This chain connects TRBV28 to TRBJ1-2; tentative D call: TRBD1 (5 bases). DNA for the CDR3: TGTGCCAGCAGTTTCCGGGACGGAGGGCTAGCTAACTATGGCTACACCTTC. Translation gives CASSFRDGGLANYGYTF.